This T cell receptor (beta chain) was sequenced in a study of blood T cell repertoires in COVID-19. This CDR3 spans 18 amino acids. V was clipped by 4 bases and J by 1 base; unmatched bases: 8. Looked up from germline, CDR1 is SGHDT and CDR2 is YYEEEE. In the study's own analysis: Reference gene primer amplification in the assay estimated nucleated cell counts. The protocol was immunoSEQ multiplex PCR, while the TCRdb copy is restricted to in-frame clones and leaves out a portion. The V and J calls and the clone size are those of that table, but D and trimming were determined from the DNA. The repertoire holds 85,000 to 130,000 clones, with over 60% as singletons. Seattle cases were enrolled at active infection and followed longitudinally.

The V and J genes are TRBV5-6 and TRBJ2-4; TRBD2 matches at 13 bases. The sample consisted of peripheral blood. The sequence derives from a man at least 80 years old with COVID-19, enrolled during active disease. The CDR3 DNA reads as TGTGCCAGCAGCCGGACTAGCGGGAGCGCGCAGGCCAAAAACATTCAGTACTTC. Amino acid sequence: CASSRTSGSAQAKNIQYF.